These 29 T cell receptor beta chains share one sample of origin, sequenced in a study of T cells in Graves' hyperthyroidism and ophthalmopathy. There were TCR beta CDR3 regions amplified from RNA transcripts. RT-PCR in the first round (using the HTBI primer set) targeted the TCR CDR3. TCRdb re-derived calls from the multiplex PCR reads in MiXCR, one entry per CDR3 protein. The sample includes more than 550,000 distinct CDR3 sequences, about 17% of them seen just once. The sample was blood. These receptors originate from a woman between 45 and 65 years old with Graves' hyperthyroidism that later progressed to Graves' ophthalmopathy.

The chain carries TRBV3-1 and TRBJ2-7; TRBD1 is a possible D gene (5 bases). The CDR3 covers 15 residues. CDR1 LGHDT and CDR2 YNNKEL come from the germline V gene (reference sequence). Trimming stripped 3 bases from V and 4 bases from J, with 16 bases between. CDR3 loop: CASSHTEGQAYEQYF. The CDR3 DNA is TGTGCCAGCAGCCATACCGAAGGACAAGCGTACGAGCAGTACTTC.

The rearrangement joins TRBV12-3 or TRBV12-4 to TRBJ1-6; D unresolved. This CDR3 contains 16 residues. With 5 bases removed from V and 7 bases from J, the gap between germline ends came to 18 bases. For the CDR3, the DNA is TGTGCCAGCAGTCCGCGGCAGGCAGCGCTCAATTCACCCCTCCACTTT. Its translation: CASSPRQAALNSPLHF.

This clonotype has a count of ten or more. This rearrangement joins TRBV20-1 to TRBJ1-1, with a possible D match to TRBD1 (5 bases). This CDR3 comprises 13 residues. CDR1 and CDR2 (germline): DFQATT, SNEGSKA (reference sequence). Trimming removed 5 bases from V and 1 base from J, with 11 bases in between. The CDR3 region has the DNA TGCAGTGCTGATAGGGGCCAGAACACTGAAGCTTTCTTT. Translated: CSADRGQNTEAFF.

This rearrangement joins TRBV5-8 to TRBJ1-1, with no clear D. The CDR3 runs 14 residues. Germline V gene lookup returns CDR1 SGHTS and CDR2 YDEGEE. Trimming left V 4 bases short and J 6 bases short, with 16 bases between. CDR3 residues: CASSPLTNWAEAFF. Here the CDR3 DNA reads TGTGCCAGCAGCCCCTTGACGAATTGGGCTGAAGCTTTCTTT.

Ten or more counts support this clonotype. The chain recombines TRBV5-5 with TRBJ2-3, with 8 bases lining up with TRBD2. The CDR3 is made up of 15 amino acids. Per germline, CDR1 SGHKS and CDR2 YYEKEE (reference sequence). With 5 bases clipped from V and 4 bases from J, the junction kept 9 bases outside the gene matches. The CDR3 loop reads CASSPPSGGADTQYF. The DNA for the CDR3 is TGTGCCAGCAGTCCCCCCAGCGGGGGCGCAGATACGCAGTATTTT.

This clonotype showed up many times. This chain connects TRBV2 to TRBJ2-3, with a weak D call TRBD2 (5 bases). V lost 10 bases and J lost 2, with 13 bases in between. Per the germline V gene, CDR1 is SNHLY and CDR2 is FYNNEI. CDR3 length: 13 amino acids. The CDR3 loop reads CAIPGFNTDTQYF. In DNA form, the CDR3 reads TGTGCCATCCCGGGATTCAACACAGATACGCAGTATTTT.

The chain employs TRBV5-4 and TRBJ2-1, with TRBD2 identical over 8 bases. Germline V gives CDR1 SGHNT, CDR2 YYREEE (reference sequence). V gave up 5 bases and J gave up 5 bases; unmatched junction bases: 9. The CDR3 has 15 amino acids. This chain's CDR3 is CASRIRGGGNNEQFF. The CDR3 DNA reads TGTGCCAGCAGGATTCGGGGGGGGGGGAACAATGAGCAGTTCTTC.

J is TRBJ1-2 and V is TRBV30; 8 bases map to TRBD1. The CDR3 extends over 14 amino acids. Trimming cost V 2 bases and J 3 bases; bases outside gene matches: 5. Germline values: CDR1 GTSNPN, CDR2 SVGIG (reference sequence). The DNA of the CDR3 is TGTGCCTGGAGTAGGTCAGGGGGCGACTATGGCTACACCTTC. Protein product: CAWSRSGGDYGYTF.

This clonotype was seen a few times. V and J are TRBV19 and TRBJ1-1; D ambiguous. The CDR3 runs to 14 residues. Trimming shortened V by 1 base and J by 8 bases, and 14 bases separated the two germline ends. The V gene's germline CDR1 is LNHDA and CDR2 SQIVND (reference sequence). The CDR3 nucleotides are TGTGCCAGTAGTATAGGAACAAATTTACGAGAAGCTTTCTTT. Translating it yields CASSIGTNLREAFF.

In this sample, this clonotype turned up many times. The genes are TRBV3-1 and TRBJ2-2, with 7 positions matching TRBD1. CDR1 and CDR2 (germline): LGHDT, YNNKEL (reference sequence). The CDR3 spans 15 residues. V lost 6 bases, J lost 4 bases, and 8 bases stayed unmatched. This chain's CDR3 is CASSHTGVGTGELFF. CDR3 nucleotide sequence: TGTGCCAGCAGTCATACAGGGGTTGGCACCGGGGAGCTGTTTTTT.

CDR3 in DNA: TGTGCCAGCAGTTGGGGCGGGGGGGCCAATGAGCAGTTCTTC. Residues: CASSWGGGANEQFF. The chain couples TRBV6-5 to TRBJ2-1, with TRBD2 identical over 9 bases. V lost 4 bases to trimming and J lost 6 bases; unmatched junction nucleotides: 4. The germline CDR1 and CDR2 sequences are MNHEY and SVGAGI. This CDR3 has 14 amino acids.

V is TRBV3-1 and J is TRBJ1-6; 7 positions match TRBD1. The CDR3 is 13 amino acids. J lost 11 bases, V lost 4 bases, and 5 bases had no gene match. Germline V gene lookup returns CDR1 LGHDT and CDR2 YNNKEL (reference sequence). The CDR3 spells CASSRQQGTPLHF. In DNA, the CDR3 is TGTGCCAGCAGCCGCCAACAGGGGACACCCCTCCACTTT.

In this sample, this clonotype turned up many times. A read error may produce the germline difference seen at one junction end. The CDR3 DNA follows: TGTGCCAGCAGCAGAGACAGGGGGAACACTGAAGCTTTCTTT. This codes for CASSRDRGNTEAFF. V gene TRBV5-1 combines with J gene TRBJ1-1, with TRBD1 identical over 8 bases. The CDR3 has 14 amino acids. Germline lookup yields CDR1 SGHRS and CDR2 YFSETQ.

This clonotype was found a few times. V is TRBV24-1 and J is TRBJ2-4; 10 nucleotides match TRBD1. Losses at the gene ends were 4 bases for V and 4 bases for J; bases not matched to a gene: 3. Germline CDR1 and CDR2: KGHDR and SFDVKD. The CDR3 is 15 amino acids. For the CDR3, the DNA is TGTGCCACCAGTGAATGGACAGGGGGGAAAAACATTCAGTACTTC. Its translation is CATSEWTGGKNIQYF.

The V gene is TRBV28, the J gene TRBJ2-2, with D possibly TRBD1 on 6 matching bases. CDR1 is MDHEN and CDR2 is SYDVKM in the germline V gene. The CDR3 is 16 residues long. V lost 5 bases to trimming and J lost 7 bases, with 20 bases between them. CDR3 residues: CASSIGLQGRDGELFF. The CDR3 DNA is TGTGCCAGCAGTATCGGATTACAGGGTCGGGACGGGGAGCTGTTTTTT. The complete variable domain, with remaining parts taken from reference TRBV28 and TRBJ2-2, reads DVKVTQSSRYLVKRTGEKVFLECVQDMDHENMFWYRQDPGLGLRLIYFSYDVKMKEKGDIPEGYSVSREKKERFSLILESASTNQTSMYLCASSIGLQGRDGELFFGEGSRLTVL.

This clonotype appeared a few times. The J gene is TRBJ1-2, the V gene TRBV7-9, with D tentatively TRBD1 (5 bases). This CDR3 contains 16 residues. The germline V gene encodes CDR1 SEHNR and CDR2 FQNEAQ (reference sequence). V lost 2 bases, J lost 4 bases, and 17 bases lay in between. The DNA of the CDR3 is TGTGCCAGCAGCTTATCTCAGACAGAAAGAGGCTATGGCTACACCTTC. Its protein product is CASSLSQTERGYGYTF. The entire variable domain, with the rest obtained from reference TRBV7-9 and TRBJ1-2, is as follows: DTGVSQNPRHKITKRGQNVTFRCDPISEHNRLYWYRQTLGQGPEFLTYFQNEAQLEKSRLLSDRFSAERPKGSFSTLEIQRTEQGDSAMYLCASSLSQTERGYGYTFGSGTRLTVV.

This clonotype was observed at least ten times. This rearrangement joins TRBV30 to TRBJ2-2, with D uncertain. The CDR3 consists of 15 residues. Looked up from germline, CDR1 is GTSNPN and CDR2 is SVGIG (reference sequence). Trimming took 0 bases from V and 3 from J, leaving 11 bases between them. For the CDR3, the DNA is TGTGCCTGGAGTGTTGAGTTACGGGACACCGGGGAGCTGTTTTTT. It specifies CAWSVELRDTGELFF.

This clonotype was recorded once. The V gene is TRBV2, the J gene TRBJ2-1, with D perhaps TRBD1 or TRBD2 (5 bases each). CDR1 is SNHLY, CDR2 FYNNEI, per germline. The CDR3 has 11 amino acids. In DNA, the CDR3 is TGTGCGGCAGGGAGCTACAATGAGCAGTTCTTC. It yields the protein CAAGSYNEQFF.

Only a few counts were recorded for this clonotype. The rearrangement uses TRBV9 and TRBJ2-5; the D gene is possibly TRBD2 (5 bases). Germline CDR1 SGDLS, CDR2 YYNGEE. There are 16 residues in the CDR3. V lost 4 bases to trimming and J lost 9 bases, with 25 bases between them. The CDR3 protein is CASSQSAVSEQAAQYF. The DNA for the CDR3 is TGTGCCAGCAGCCAGAGTGCGGTAAGCGAGCAAGCGGCCCAGTACTTC.

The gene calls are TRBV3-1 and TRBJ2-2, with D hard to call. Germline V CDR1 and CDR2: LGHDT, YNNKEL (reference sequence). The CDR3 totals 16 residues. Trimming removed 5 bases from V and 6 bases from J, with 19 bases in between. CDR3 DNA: TGTGCCAGCAGCGAGGTTAACCCCAGGTCGTCCGGGGAGCTGTTTTTT. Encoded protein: CASSEVNPRSSGELFF.

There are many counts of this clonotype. CDR3 sequence (DNA): TGCGCCAGCAGCCCTAGGGGACAGGAGAAACTTGAAGCTTTCTTT. Protein product: CASSPRGQEKLEAFF. This chain links TRBV5-1 with TRBJ1-1; 8 positions match TRBD1. CDR1 and CDR2 (germline): SGHRS, YFSETQ. The CDR3 length is 15 residues. V lost 4 bases and J lost 7; bases outside the gene matches: 12.

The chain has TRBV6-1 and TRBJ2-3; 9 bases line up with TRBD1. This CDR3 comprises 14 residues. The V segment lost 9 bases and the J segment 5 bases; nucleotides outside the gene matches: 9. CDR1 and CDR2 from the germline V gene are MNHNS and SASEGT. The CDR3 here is CASNRGLRGDTQYF. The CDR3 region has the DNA TGTGCCAGTAACAGGGGGCTTAGAGGAGATACGCAGTATTTT.

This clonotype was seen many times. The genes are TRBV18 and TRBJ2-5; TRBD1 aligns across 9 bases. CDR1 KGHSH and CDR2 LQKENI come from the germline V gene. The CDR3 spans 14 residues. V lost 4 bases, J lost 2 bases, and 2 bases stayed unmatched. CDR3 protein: CASSRTGAQETQYF. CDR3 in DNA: TGTGCCAGCTCACGGACAGGGGCGCAAGAGACCCAGTACTTC.

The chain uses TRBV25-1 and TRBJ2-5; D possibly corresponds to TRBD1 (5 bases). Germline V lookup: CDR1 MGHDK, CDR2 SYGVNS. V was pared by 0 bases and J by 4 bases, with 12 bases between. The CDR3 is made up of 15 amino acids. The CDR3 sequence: CASSEYNPGRETQYF. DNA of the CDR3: TGTGCCAGCAGTGAATATAACCCAGGGCGAGAGACCCAGTACTTC.

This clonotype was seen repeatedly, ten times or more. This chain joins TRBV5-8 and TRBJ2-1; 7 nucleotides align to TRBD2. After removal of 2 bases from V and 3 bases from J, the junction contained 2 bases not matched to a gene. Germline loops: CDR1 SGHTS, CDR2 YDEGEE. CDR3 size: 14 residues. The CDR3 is CASSLKRGYNEQFF. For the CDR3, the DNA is TGTGCCAGCAGCTTAAAGCGGGGCTACAATGAGCAGTTCTTC.

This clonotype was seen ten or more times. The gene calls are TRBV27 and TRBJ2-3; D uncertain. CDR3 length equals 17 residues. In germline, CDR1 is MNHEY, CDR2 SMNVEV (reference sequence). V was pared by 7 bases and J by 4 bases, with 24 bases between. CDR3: CASTSPTGPLGPDTQYF. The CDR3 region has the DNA TGTGCCAGCACCTCCCCGACCGGGCCCCTCGGCCCAGATACGCAGTATTTT.

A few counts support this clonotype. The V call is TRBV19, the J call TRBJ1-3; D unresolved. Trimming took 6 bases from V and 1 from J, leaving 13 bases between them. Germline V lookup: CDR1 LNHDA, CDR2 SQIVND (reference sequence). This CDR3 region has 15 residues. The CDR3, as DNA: TGTGCCAGTAGACGATTGGACCCGTCTGGAAACACCATATATTTT. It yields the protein CASRRLDPSGNTIYF. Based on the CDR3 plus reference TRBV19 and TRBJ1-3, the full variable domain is DGGITQSPKYLFRKEGQNVTLSCEQNLNHDAMYWYRQDPGQGLRLIYYSQIVNDFQKGDIAEGYSVSREKKESFPLTVTSAQKNPTAFYLCASRRLDPSGNTIYFGEGSWLTVV.

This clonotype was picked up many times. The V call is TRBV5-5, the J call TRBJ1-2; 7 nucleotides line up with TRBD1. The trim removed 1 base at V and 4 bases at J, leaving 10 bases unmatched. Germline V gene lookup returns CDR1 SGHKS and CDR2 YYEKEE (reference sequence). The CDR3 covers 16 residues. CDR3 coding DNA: TGTGCCAGCAGCTTGAGATACCGGGACAGTGGCTATGGCTACACCTTC. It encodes CASSLRYRDSGYGYTF.

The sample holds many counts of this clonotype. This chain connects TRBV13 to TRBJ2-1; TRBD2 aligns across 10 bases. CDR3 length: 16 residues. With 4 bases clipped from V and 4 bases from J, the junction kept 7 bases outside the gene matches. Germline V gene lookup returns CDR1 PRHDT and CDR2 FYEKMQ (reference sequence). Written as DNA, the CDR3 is TGTGCCAGCAGCTCGAGCGGGGGGGCCGCATACAATGAGCAGTTCTTC. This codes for CASSSSGGAAYNEQFF.